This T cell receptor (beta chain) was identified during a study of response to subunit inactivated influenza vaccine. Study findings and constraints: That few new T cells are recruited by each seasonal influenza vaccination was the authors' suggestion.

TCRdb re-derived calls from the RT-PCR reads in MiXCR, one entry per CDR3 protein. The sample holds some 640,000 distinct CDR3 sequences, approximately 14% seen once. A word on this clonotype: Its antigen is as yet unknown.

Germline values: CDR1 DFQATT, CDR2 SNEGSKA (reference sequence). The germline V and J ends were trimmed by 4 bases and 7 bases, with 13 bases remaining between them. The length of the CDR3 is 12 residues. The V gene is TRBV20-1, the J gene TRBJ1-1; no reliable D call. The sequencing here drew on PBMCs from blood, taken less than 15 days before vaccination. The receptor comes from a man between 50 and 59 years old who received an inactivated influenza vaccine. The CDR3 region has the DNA TGCAGTGCTACCCGACCCGCGCGTGAAGCTTTCTTT. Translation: CSATRPAREAFF.